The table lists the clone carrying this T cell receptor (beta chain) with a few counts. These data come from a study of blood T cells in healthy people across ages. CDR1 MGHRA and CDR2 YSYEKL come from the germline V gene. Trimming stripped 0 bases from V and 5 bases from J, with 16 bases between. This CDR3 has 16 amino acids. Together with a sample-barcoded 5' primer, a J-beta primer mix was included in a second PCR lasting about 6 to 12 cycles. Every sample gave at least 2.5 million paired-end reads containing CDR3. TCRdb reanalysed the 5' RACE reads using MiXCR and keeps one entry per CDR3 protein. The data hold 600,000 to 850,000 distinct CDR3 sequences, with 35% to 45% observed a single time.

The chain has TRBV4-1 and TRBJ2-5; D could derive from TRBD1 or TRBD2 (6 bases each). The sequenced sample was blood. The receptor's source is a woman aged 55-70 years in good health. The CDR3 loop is CASSQDFGGTGETQYF. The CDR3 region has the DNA TGCGCCAGCAGCCAAGATTTCGGGGGCACGGGGGAGACCCAGTACTTC.